These T cell receptor beta chains were read from a single sample in a study of identical twins. TCRdb recomputed calls from the 5' RACE reads with MiXCR, one row per CDR3 protein. The table has under 250,000 distinct CDR3 sequences, about 7.5% seen once. This sample was shared with a second study, whose subject was yellow fever vaccine responses in identical twins.

The sequenced sample was memory (CD45RO+) T cells sorted from blood. The source of these receptors is a woman younger than 30 in good health. The conserved cysteine and the conserved F or W are not part of the CDR3 here.

>TRBV5-1
ASSSTGTQYEQY
>TRBV20-1
SARRVGVTGELF
>TRBV6-2/TRBV6-3
ASSSQMGIDTGELF
>TRBV10-3
ATRGEATQY
>TRBV3-1
ASSQDHTSGETQY
>TRBV5-1
ASSLTGTETYEQY
>TRBV20-1
SASPGEGEQF
>TRBV25-1
ASSELDRAYAGELF
>TRBV10-3
AIKRGQENTGELF
>TRBV11-2
ASSILRGYNEQF
>TRBV2
ASSGQATGELF
>TRBV4-2
ASSQEELAGSTYEQY
>TRBV9
ASSVKQGGRKTGELF
>TRBV6-5
ASSLPVVAGGPGELF
>TRBV4-2
ASSQDRGVYEQY
>TRBV25-1
ASSEFLAGATYNEQF
>TRBV4-3
ASSQDTGWNEQF
>TRBV20-1
SARDQAGTGAHEQY
>TRBV7-3
ASSLDVPISGANVLT
>TRBV3-1
ASSRGQYTGELF
>TRBV4-3
ASSQLLLGLAGDTQY
>TRBV7-8
ASSLGTIAKNIQY
>TRBV27
ASRDRGFGSPLH
>TRBV19
ASSRQVANTGELF
>TRBV11-2
ASSPATGGETQY
>TRBV5-1
ASSLVQGFNNEQF
>TRBV4-1
ASRSTGLAGPPDTGELF
>TRBV3-1
ASSQPSNEAF
>TRBV3-1
ASSRAGAGANVLT
>TRBV7-8
ASSLAQTAYEQY
>TRBV29-1
SGGQALYEQY
>TRBV7-9
ASSGTGKNSPLH
>TRBV7-7
ASSMRQGSGELF
>TRBV3-1
ASSQATHQETQY
>TRBV3-1
ASSSGPPWISPLH
>TRBV10-1
ASSEGRGLAGPEQY
>TRBV5-6
ASSSPTGREQF
>TRBV28
ASSLVATGYNEQF
>TRBV12-3/TRBV12-4
ASTLTGPRGNEQF